This T cell receptor (beta chain) is drawn from a study of cytomegalovirus exposure and HLA in healthy donors. Across the whole study: In a later analysis, the approximately 120 validation repertoires were reported to have used the same platform as the roughly 700 first-cohort repertoires.

The donors were members of the roughly 120-subject validation cohort (separate from the approximately 670-subject first cohort). This clone occurred a few times. Its target is not known. J gave up 1 base and V 6 bases, and 5 bases lay outside the gene matches. CDR1 and CDR2 (germline): LNHDA, SQIVND (reference sequence). The CDR3 runs to 15 residues. Some clones are missing from TCRdb's copy, which holds only in-frame ones; the method was immunoSEQ multiplex PCR. The sample has 250,000 to 350,000 clones; 88% are singletons. Study-level findings and limits: It was approximately 170 TCR beta chains that were listed as cytomegalovirus-associated.

This TCR was sampled from a man under 40 in good health and CMV-seronegative. Sequencing used PBMCs. The V and J genes are TRBV19 and TRBJ1-5, with 8 bases lining up with TRBD1. The DNA of the CDR3 is TGTGCCAGTAGGAGTCGGGACAGGAGCAATCAGCCCCAGCATTTT. It encodes CASRSRDRSNQPQHF. Complete variable domain (other parts from reference TRBV19 and TRBJ1-5): DGGITQSPKYLFRKEGQNVTLSCEQNLNHDAMYWYRQDPGQGLRLIYYSQIVNDFQKGDIAEGYSVSREKKESFPLTVTSAQKNPTAFYLCASRSRDRSNQPQHFGDGTRLSIL.